These 30 T cell receptor beta chains came from one sample sequenced in a study of T-cell reconstitution after alpha-beta-depleted transplantation in children. The TCRbeta library was prepared with unique molecular identifiers. In TCRdb, the PCR reads were re-called with MiXCR into one record per CDR3 protein. The sample comprises some 390,000 distinct CDR3 sequences, around 20% of which are singletons, and around 4% rests with the top ten. Sequences were derived from PBMCs from the stem cell graft donor, sampled from the stem cell graft. The receptor set was obtained from a human donor who donated a stem cell graft to a child with acute myeloid leukemia.

A few counts support this clonotype. The chain combines TRBV29-1 with TRBJ1-5; TRBD1 agrees at 8 bases. Unmatched junction bases numbered 4, after V lost 7 bases and J lost 5 bases. This CDR3 spans 12 amino acids. Germline loops: CDR1 SQVTM, CDR2 ANQGSEA. For the CDR3, the DNA is TGCAGCGGGGGGACAGGATATCAGCCCCAGCATTTT. Translated: CSGGTGYQPQHF.

This chain connects TRBV7-6 to TRBJ2-3, with unresolved D. The V end lost 6 bases, the J end lost 0 bases, and 10 bases lay between the germline ends. The CDR3 runs to 14 residues. CDR1 SGHVS and CDR2 FNYEAQ come from the germline V gene. CDR3 nucleotide sequence: TGTGCCAGCAGTCGATCCCTTAGCACAGATACGCAGTATTTT. Protein product: CASSRSLSTDTQYF.

The gene calls are TRBV9 and TRBJ2-1; a possible D gene is TRBD2 (6 bases). V lost 3 bases and J 4 bases, leaving 23 bases between the germline ends. The CDR3 extends over 18 amino acids. CDR1 is SGDLS, CDR2 YYNGEE, per germline. CDR3 amino acids: CASSGGGGLAGRYNEQFF. The CDR3 DNA reads as TGTGCCAGCAGCGGAGGAGGAGGGCTGGCGGGAAGGTACAATGAGCAGTTCTTC.

The rearrangement uses TRBV10-3 and TRBJ2-7, with 8 positions matching TRBD1. V lost 5 bases, J lost 7 bases, and 13 bases stayed unmatched. The CDR3 length is 15 residues. Germline values: CDR1 ENHRY, CDR2 SYGVKD. The CDR3 spells CAISNDRGAQWEQYF. In DNA, the CDR3 is TGTGCCATCAGTAACGACAGGGGAGCACAGTGGGAGCAGTACTTC.

This clonotype was observed many times. In DNA, the CDR3 is TGCAGTGCTAGAGCGGGACTAGCATGGGACATTCAGTACTTC. The encoded protein is CSARAGLAWDIQYF. V usage is TRBV20-1 and J usage is TRBJ2-4; TRBD2 agrees at 9 bases. This CDR3 is built from 14 residues. Per the germline V gene, CDR1 is DFQATT and CDR2 is SNEGSKA (reference sequence). With 1 base clipped from V and 8 bases from J, the junction kept 6 bases outside the gene matches.

This chain links TRBV12-3 or TRBV12-4 with TRBJ1-2; D gene ambiguous. Trimming took 7 bases from V and 3 from J, leaving 15 bases between them. The CDR3 runs to 14 residues. CDR3: CASNPGLNYYGYTF. The CDR3 DNA reads as TGTGCCAGCAACCCCGGGCTGAACTACTATGGCTACACCTTC.

The genes are TRBV4-3 and TRBJ2-1; D is uncertain. Germline CDR1 and CDR2: LGHNA and YSLEER. Between the trimmed V and J ends, which lost 3 bases and 1 base, there was a span of 10 bases. The CDR3 is 15 residues long. CDR3 coding DNA: TGCGCCAGCAGCCAGGATCGGCGGTCCTACAATGAGCAGTTCTTC. Its translation: CASSQDRRSYNEQFF.

This clonotype was recorded a few times. The chain combines TRBV20-1 with TRBJ2-7; D is perhaps TRBD1 or TRBD2 (6 bases each). The V end was cut by 6 bases, the J end by 5 bases, with 29 bases between. The V gene's germline CDR1 is DFQATT and CDR2 SNEGSKA (reference sequence). This CDR3 comprises 17 residues. The CDR3 loop reads CSAGGRGLRGPGDEQYF. CDR3 bases: TGCAGTGCAGGGGGACGGGGACTTCGGGGGCCAGGGGACGAGCAGTACTTC.

The chain uses TRBV28 and TRBJ2-7, with TRBD1 matching 10 bases. V dropped 4 bases and J dropped 3; count of bases not matched to a gene: 6. This CDR3 comprises 15 residues. The germline V gene has CDR1 MDHEN and CDR2 SYDVKM. The CDR3 sequence is CASSSPGQGHYEQYF. The CDR3 nucleotides are TGTGCCAGCAGTTCCCCGGGACAGGGGCACTACGAGCAGTACTTC. The variable domain in full, with the rest retrieved from reference TRBV28 and TRBJ2-7, is DVKVTQSSRYLVKRTGEKVFLECVQDMDHENMFWYRQDPGLGLRLIYFSYDVKMKEKGDIPEGYSVSREKKERFSLILESASTNQTSMYLCASSSPGQGHYEQYFGPGTRLTVT.

This clonotype occurred a few times. The chain links TRBV27 to TRBJ2-1; 10 bases fit TRBD2. Germline V lookup: CDR1 MNHEY, CDR2 SMNVEV (reference sequence). The CDR3 runs to 16 residues. V dropped 4 bases and J dropped 4; count of bases not matched to a gene: 7. The CDR3 sequence is CASSYQGLATYNEQFF. Written as DNA, the CDR3 is TGTGCCAGCAGTTACCAGGGACTAGCGACATACAATGAGCAGTTCTTC.

Only a few counts were recorded for this clonotype. The chain employs TRBV5-1 and TRBJ2-7, with D maybe TRBD1 (6 bases). The CDR3 consists of 16 residues. Germline CDR1 SGHRS, CDR2 YFSETQ. V lost 4 bases, J lost 2 bases, and 19 bases lay in between. The CDR3 here is CASSPGWRTATYEQYF. For the CDR3, the DNA is TGCGCCAGCAGCCCGGGGTGGAGGACAGCAACCTACGAGCAGTACTTC.

This chain links TRBV5-1 with TRBJ2-7; possible D gene TRBD1, 5 bases. The CDR3 is 16 residues long. Trimming took off 0 bases at V and 7 bases at J, with 20 bases between the two ends. Germline V gene lookup returns CDR1 SGHRS and CDR2 YFSETQ. This CDR3 reads CASSLGIGQGTNEQYF. The DNA of the CDR3 is TGCGCCAGCAGCTTGGGCATCGGGCAGGGAACCAATGAGCAGTACTTC.

The rearrangement joins TRBV12-3 or TRBV12-4 to TRBJ2-4; TRBD2 matches 11 bases. Trimming cost V 2 bases and J 2 bases; bases outside gene matches: 5. CDR3 length equals 17 residues. This chain's CDR3 is CASSLRLAGGTKNIQYF. The CDR3 coding sequence is TGTGCCAGCAGTTTACGGCTAGCGGGAGGAACCAAAAACATTCAGTACTTC.

In this sample, this clonotype turned up a few times. The chain is built from TRBV5-6 and TRBJ2-1, with 13 bases lining up with TRBD2. Germline V CDR1 and CDR2: SGHDT, YYEEEE. The CDR3 runs 14 residues. With V trimmed by 0 bases and J by 10 bases, 1 base remained unmatched. CDR3 sequence: CASSLVTSGGEQFF. DNA of the CDR3: TGTGCCAGCAGCTTGGTGACTAGCGGGGGGGAGCAGTTCTTC.

This clonotype has more than one count but fewer than ten. For the CDR3, the DNA is TGTGCCAGCAGCTTCGACAGGGGTTTTGACGAGCAGTACTTC. This sequence encodes CASSFDRGFDEQYF. The J gene is TRBJ2-7, the V gene TRBV7-9; TRBD1 matches 8 bases. This CDR3 has 14 amino acids. CDR1 SEHNR and CDR2 FQNEAQ come from the germline V gene (reference sequence). The junction had 6 bases not matched to a gene; V was cut back by 3 bases and J by 5 bases.

V gene TRBV10-1 combines with J gene TRBJ1-6; D remains ambiguous. Germline V gene data show CDR1 as WNHNN and CDR2 as SYGVQD (reference sequence). The germline V and J ends were trimmed by 2 bases and 8 bases, with 7 bases remaining between them. This CDR3 is 13 amino acids long. CDR3 in DNA: TGCGCCAGCAGTGAGCGGGGTTATTCACCCCTCCACTTT. Encoded protein: CASSERGYSPLHF.

This clonotype occurred many times. The chain joins TRBV10-3 to TRBJ1-2, with D possibly TRBD1 on 6 matching bases. Trimming took 11 bases from V and 2 from J, leaving 15 bases between them. The CDR3 length is 13 residues. Germline CDR1 ENHRY, CDR2 SYGVKD. CDR3 in amino acids: CAGRTAENYGYTF. CDR3 bases: TGTGCCGGAAGGACAGCAGAAAACTATGGCTACACCTTC.

The chain couples TRBV2 to TRBJ2-7; 7 bases are shared with TRBD2. This CDR3 is built from 13 residues. The J segment lost 2 bases and the V segment lost 8 bases, leaving 6 bases of the junction unmatched. The germline V gene encodes CDR1 SNHLY and CDR2 FYNNEI. This CDR3 is CASQRGEPYEQYF. In DNA, the CDR3 is TGTGCCAGCCAACGGGGGGAGCCCTACGAGCAGTACTTC.

A few counts support this clonotype. The chain recombines TRBV6-1 with TRBJ2-7, with 11 bases that match TRBD1. The germline gives CDR1 MNHNS, CDR2 SASEGT. V was clipped by 1 base and J by 3 bases; unmatched bases: 5. The CDR3 is 16 residues long. In nucleotides, the CDR3 is TGTGCCAGCAGTGAAGAGGGGACAGGGGGGAACTACGAGCAGTACTTC. Protein: CASSEEGTGGNYEQYF.

This clonotype was counted only a few times. The chain recombines TRBV5-1 with TRBJ2-1, with TRBD2 matching over 11 bases. CDR1 is SGHRS and CDR2 is YFSETQ in the germline V gene. The CDR3 runs to 17 residues. The ends lost 4 bases at V and 0 bases at J; junction bases unmatched: 6. CDR3 loop: CASSRTSGQSSYNEQFF. The CDR3 DNA reads as TGCGCCAGCAGCAGGACTAGCGGGCAAAGCTCCTACAATGAGCAGTTCTTC.

In its sample, this clonotype was seen a few times. This chain uses TRBV29-1 with TRBJ2-3; 9 bases are shared with TRBD2. The V gene's germline CDR1 is SQVTM and CDR2 ANQGSEA. Trimming cost V 4 bases and J 0 bases; bases outside gene matches: 11. CDR3 length equals 17 residues. The CDR3 is CSVGPGVAGVSTDTQYF. The DNA for the CDR3 is TGCAGCGTTGGACCTGGGGTAGCGGGAGTTAGCACAGATACGCAGTATTTT.

This clonotype was counted at least ten times. This rearrangement joins TRBV20-1 to TRBJ2-3; TRBD2 is a possible D gene (6 bases). The V and J ends lost 1 base and 1 base respectively, with 12 bases between them. Germline V CDR1 and CDR2: DFQATT, SNEGSKA (reference sequence). The CDR3 runs 15 residues. The CDR3 sequence is CSARGGGLGTDTQYF. CDR3 DNA sequence: TGCAGTGCTAGAGGTGGGGGGTTGGGCACAGATACGCAGTATTTT.

The V gene is TRBV6-1, the J gene TRBJ2-7, with 7 bases aligning to TRBD1. V lost 6 bases to trimming and J lost 0 bases; unmatched junction nucleotides: 17. Germline V lookup: CDR1 MNHNS, CDR2 SASEGT. CDR3 length: 18 amino acids. The CDR3 region has the DNA TGTGCCAGCAGGGGACCGACAGGGATAGGCGTCAACTCCTACGAGCAGTACTTC. This codes for CASRGPTGIGVNSYEQYF.

The chain recombines TRBV3-1 with TRBJ2-2, with TRBD2 matching over 9 bases. The V segment lost 5 bases and the J segment 3 bases; nucleotides outside the gene matches: 7. The germline V gene has CDR1 LGHDT and CDR2 YNNKEL (reference sequence). The CDR3 length is 16 residues. CDR3 region: CASSAGGRAYTGELFF. The CDR3 DNA is TGTGCCAGCAGCGCCGGCGGGAGGGCCTACACCGGGGAGCTGTTTTTT.

There are many counts of this clonotype. The chain joins TRBV20-1 to TRBJ2-5, with D possibly TRBD1 on 6 matching bases. The germline gives CDR1 DFQATT, CDR2 SNEGSKA (reference sequence). The CDR3 extends over 13 amino acids. The V end lost 5 bases, the J end lost 1 base, and 11 bases lay between the germline ends. CDR3 region: CSAWGRVQETQYF. Here the CDR3 DNA reads TGCAGTGCTTGGGGGCGCGTCCAAGAGACCCAGTACTTC.

This clonotype was counted a few times. The rearrangement joins TRBV20-1 to TRBJ2-3; 10 bases fit TRBD2. J gave up 1 base and V 6 bases, and 13 bases lay outside the gene matches. The germline V gene has CDR1 DFQATT and CDR2 SNEGSKA (reference sequence). There are 17 residues in the CDR3. This CDR3 reads CSATSSRTSGRTDTQYF. CDR3 coding DNA: TGCAGTGCCACCTCCTCCCGGACTAGCGGCCGCACAGATACGCAGTATTTT.

The rearrangement joins TRBV7-9 to TRBJ2-7, with D unclear. This CDR3 has 13 amino acids. CDR1 SEHNR and CDR2 FQNEAQ come from the germline V gene (reference sequence). V was trimmed by 5 bases and J by 5 bases, leaving 13 bases between them. CDR3 region: CASSPGGVDEQYF. In DNA form, the CDR3 reads TGTGCCAGCAGCCCCGGTGGTGTGGACGAGCAGTACTTC.

The genes are TRBV12-3 or TRBV12-4 and TRBJ2-5, with D unclear. The CDR3 contains 14 residues. Between the trimmed V and J ends, which lost 5 bases and 1 base, there was a span of 11 bases. The CDR3 loop is CASSPRRAQETQYF. CDR3 in DNA: TGTGCCAGCAGTCCGCGAAGAGCCCAAGAGACCCAGTACTTC.

This chain's CDR3 is CASSLLTAYGYTF. Here the CDR3 DNA reads TGTGCCAGCAGTTTATTGACAGCTTATGGCTACACCTTC. J is TRBJ1-2 and V is TRBV12-3 or TRBV12-4; TRBD1 might be the D (5 bases). The CDR3 has 13 amino acids. V lost 2 bases to trimming and J lost 5 bases, with 9 bases between them.

This clonotype came up a few times. The genes are TRBV4-2 and TRBJ2-3, with 9 bases matching TRBD2. The ends lost 0 bases at V and 4 bases at J; junction bases unmatched: 2. This CDR3 is 15 amino acids long. CDR1 and CDR2 from the germline V gene are LGHNA and YNFKEQ. CDR3 in DNA: TGTGCCAGCAGCCAAGAGCGGGAGGGCCCAGATACGCAGTATTTT. Protein sequence: CASSQEREGPDTQYF.